This T cell receptor beta chain was obtained from a study of shared clonotypes between healthy human individuals. Some clones are missing from TCRdb's copy, which holds only in-frame ones; the method was immunoSEQ multiplex PCR. The profile shows hundreds of thousands of clones, roughly 70% of them singletons. The TCR was taken from a woman aged 25 to 39 in good health. The sequenced sample was memory CD4+ T cells sorted from blood. As for subset: CD45RA-negative fraction.

CDR3 protein: CASSLGAGGGYNEQFF. The CDR3 nucleotides are TGTGCCAGCAGCTTAGGGGCGGGAGGAGGCTACAATGAGCAGTTCTTC. The chain links TRBV7-9 to TRBJ2-1; 8 bases map to TRBD2. The V segment lost 1 base and the J segment 3 bases; nucleotides outside the gene matches: 5. CDR1 and CDR2 from the germline V gene are SEHNR and FQNEAQ (reference sequence). This CDR3 contains 16 residues.